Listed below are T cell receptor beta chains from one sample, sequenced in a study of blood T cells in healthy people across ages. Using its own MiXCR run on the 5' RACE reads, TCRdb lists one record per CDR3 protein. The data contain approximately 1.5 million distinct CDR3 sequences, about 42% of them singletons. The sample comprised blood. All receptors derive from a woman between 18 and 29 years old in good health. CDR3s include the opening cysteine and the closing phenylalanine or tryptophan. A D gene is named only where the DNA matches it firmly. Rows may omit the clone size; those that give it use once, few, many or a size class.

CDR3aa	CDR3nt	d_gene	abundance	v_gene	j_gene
CASSLEGTNYEQYF	TGTGCCAGCAGCTTAGAGGGGACAAACTACGAGCAGTACTTC	-	few	TRBV7-6	TRBJ2-7
CASSEARQDTQYF	TGTGCCAGCAGTGAAGCACGGCAAGATACGCAGTATTTT	-	few	TRBV6-1	TRBJ2-3
CASSKRGGDHPEAFF	TGTGCCAGCAGCAAAAGGGGGGGGGACCACCCTGAAGCTTTCTTT	-	-	TRBV21-1	TRBJ1-1
CASSHGQGHSPLHF	TGTGCCAGCAGCCATGGACAGGGGCATTCACCCCTCCACTTT	TRBD1	-	TRBV9	TRBJ1-6
CASSPLEKQEIYGYTF	TGTGCCAGCAGCCCCCTCGAGAAACAGGAGATCTATGGCTACACCTTC	-	few	TRBV3-1	TRBJ1-2
CATQTGVEQFF	TGTGCCACCCAGACAGGGGTTGAGCAGTTCTTC	TRBD1	-	TRBV10-3	TRBJ2-1
CSVDGLAYNEQYF	TGCAGCGTTGACGGTCTAGCGTACAATGAGCAGTACTTC	-	few	TRBV29-1	TRBJ2-5
CSAPILAGQGPDTQYF	TGCAGTGCTCCAATCTTGGCGGGACAGGGCCCAGATACGCAGTATTTT	TRBD1	-	TRBV20-1	TRBJ2-3
CASSLALGWDEQYF	TGTGCTAGCAGCTTAGCCTTGGGGTGGGATGAGCAGTACTTC	-	once	TRBV7-7	TRBJ2-5
CASSSGTASYGYTF	TGTGCCAGCAGTTCGGGGACAGCTAGTTATGGCTACACCTTC	TRBD1	-	TRBV28	TRBJ1-2
CSASDRGRFEKLFF	TGCAGTGCTTCAGACAGGGGGCGTTTTGAAAAACTGTTTTTT	TRBD1	-	TRBV20-1	TRBJ1-4
CASSLVFNSGANVLTF	TGTGCCAGCAGCTTGGTGTTCAACTCTGGGGCCAACGTCCTGACTTTC	-	few	TRBV5-6	TRBJ2-6
CASSLRAGLGYEQYF	TGTGCCAGCAGCCTCCGAGCAGGGCTAGGCTACGAGCAGTACTTC	-	few	TRBV11-2	TRBJ2-7
CASSSDGGVRNIQYF	TGTGCCAGCAGCTCAGATGGCGGGGTGAGGAACATTCAGTACTTC	-	-	TRBV7-2	TRBJ2-4
CASSETPGQGSTEAFF	TGTGCCAGCAGCGAAACGCCGGGACAGGGTTCCACTGAAGCTTTCTTT	TRBD1	-	TRBV2	TRBJ1-1
CASSFRGEVHEQFF	TGTGCCAGCAGCTTTAGGGGGGAGGTTCATGAGCAGTTCTTC	-	few	TRBV7-2	TRBJ2-1
CASSLDRTSWNEQFF	TGTGCCAGCAGCTTAGATCGGACTAGCTGGAATGAGCAGTTCTTC	TRBD2	few	TRBV13	TRBJ2-1
CASSLAPIITEAFF	TGTGCCAGCAGCTTAGCCCCCATCATCACTGAAGCTTTCTTT	-	-	TRBV7-2	TRBJ1-1
CASSQKTNEQFF	TGTGCCAGCTCCCAAAAGACCAATGAGCAGTTCTTC	-	few	TRBV18	TRBJ2-1
CSARGTSGRIHEQFF	TGCAGTGCTAGAGGGACTAGCGGGAGGATACATGAGCAGTTCTTC	TRBD2	-	TRBV20-1	TRBJ2-1
CASGGFTGTGVYSNYGYTF	TGTGCCAGCGGCGGGTTCACCGGGACAGGGGTTTACTCTAACTATGGCTACACCTTC	TRBD1	-	TRBV6-2/TRBV6-3	TRBJ1-2
CASSQDVGVETQFF	TGTGCCAGCAGCCAAGATGTGGGAGTGGAGACCCAGTTCTTC	-	-	TRBV3-1	TRBJ2-1
CSVEVTAGSEAFF	TGCAGCGTTGAGGTGACAGCTGGTTCTGAAGCTTTCTTT	-	few	TRBV29-1	TRBJ1-1
CASSQGEADNEQFF	TGCGCCAGCAGCCAAGGGGAGGCGGACAATGAGCAGTTCTTC	-	-	TRBV4-3	TRBJ2-1
CASSRLGVYEQYF	TGTGCCAGCAGCCGGTTGGGAGTGTACGAGCAGTACTTC	-	-	TRBV7-9	TRBJ2-7
CASSLVLEVGTEAFF	TGTGCCAGCAGCTTAGTGCTGGAAGTGGGCACTGAGGCTTTCTTT	-	-	TRBV7-8	TRBJ1-1
CASSPRRGGPNTDTQYF	TGTGCCAGCAGCCCCCGGCGTGGGGGGCCCAACACAGATACGCAGTATTTT	-	-	TRBV7-2	TRBJ2-3
CATSDYGTGRGLGANVLTF	TGTGCCACCAGTGATTATGGGACAGGGAGAGGACTTGGGGCCAACGTCCTGACTTTC	TRBD1	-	TRBV24-1	TRBJ2-6
CASSFGGGENEQFF	TGTGCCAGCAGCTTCGGCGGGGGGGAGAATGAGCAGTTCTTC	TRBD2	-	TRBV7-9	TRBJ2-1
CASSLYTMGAFF	TGTGCCAGCAGCTTATATACCATGGGGGCTTTCTTT	-	-	TRBV7-2	TRBJ1-1
CSALLHQGAGEQFF	TGCAGCGCCCTACTTCATCAGGGTGCGGGTGAGCAGTTCTTC	-	-	TRBV29-1	TRBJ2-1
CSVASPAGGSDIQYF	TGCAGCGTTGCTAGTCCCGCAGGGGGCTCTGACATTCAGTACTTC	TRBD1	-	TRBV29-1	TRBJ2-4
CASSPAVSQETQYF	TGTGCCAGCAGCCCAGCGGTTTCACAAGAGACCCAGTACTTC	-	-	TRBV7-2	TRBJ2-5
CSARDRWRDPYNEQFF	TGCAGTGCTAGAGATAGGTGGCGGGACCCCTACAATGAGCAGTTCTTC	-	few	TRBV20-1	TRBJ2-1
CASTGGVSNEQFF	TGTGCCAGCACTGGGGGAGTTTCCAATGAGCAGTTCTTC	-	few	TRBV7-2	TRBJ2-1
CASSVGVTGIGELFF	TGTGCCAGCAGCGTAGGGGTGACAGGGATCGGGGAGCTGTTTTTT	TRBD1	once	TRBV9	TRBJ2-2
CATSREFATFKNIQYF	TGTGCCACCAGCAGAGAATTCGCCACCTTCAAAAACATTCAGTACTTC	-	-	TRBV15	TRBJ2-4
CASSVIERDTEAFF	TGTGCCAGCAGCGTAATAGAGCGCGACACTGAAGCTTTCTTT	-	few	TRBV9	TRBJ1-1
CSARLAGIAKNIQYF	TGCAGTGCTAGATTAGCGGGAATAGCCAAAAACATTCAGTACTTC	TRBD2	few	TRBV20-1	TRBJ2-4
CASRATGGVYGYTF	TGTGCCAGCAGGGCTACAGGGGGGGTCTATGGCTACACCTTC	TRBD1	few	TRBV6-6	TRBJ1-2
CASSWWDRGTQYF	TGTGCCAGCAGTTGGTGGGACAGGGGAACCCAGTACTTC	TRBD1	few	TRBV27	TRBJ2-5
CASSPTSGSYNKQFF	TGTGCCAGCAGTCCGACTAGCGGTTCCTACAATAAGCAGTTCTTC	TRBD2	-	TRBV12-3/TRBV12-4	TRBJ2-1
CASSHVTEKAFF	TGCGCCAGCAGCCATGTGACAGAAAAAGCTTTCTTT	-	few	TRBV4-1	TRBJ1-1
CASRRGTTNEKLFF	TGTGCCAGCAGGAGAGGGACAACTAATGAAAAACTGTTTTTT	-	-	TRBV7-8	TRBJ1-4
CASSFVNSPLHF	TGTGCCAGCAGTTTTGTTAATTCACCCCTCCACTTT	-	few	TRBV12-3/TRBV12-4	TRBJ1-6
CASSQDPDSGNTIYF	TGCGCCAGCAGCCAAGATCCCGACTCTGGAAACACCATATATTTT	-	-	TRBV4-3	TRBJ1-3
CASSLGGTDYEQYF	TGTGCCAGCAGTTTAGGTGGGACCGACTACGAGCAGTACTTC	-	-	TRBV12-3/TRBV12-4	TRBJ2-7
CSASLVGEQYF	TGCAGTGCCTCATTAGTTGGCGAGCAGTACTTC	-	-	TRBV20-1	TRBJ2-7
CSASLRGAATDTQYF	TGCAGTGCTAGCTTGCGGGGGGCAGCCACAGATACGCAGTATTTT	TRBD2	-	TRBV20-1	TRBJ2-3
CASTGVGAGDTQYF	TGTGCCAGCACTGGAGTGGGCGCGGGAGATACGCAGTATTTT	-	few	TRBV2	TRBJ2-3
CASSARRGLETQYF	TGTGCCAGCAGCGCTCGAAGGGGGCTGGAGACCCAGTACTTC	TRBD1	-	TRBV13	TRBJ2-5
CSVVVAQETQYF	TGCAGCGTTGTGGTAGCCCAAGAGACCCAGTACTTC	-	many	TRBV29-1	TRBJ2-5
CASSPNQRELGETQYF	TGTGCCAGCTCACCAAATCAGCGGGAGTTGGGGGAGACCCAGTACTTC	TRBD2	-	TRBV18	TRBJ2-5